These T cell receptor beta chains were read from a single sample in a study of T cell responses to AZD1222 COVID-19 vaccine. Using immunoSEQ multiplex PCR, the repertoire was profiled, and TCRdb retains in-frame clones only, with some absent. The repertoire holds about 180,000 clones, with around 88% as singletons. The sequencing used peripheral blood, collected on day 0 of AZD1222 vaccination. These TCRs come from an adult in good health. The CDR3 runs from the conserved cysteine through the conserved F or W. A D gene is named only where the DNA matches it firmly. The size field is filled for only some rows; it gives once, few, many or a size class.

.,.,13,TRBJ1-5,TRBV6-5,CASRRAGNQPQHF,TGTGCCAGCAGACGAGCCGGCAATCAGCCCCAGCATTTT
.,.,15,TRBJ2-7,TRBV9,CASSVWHSGPNEQYF,TGTGCCAGCAGCGTTTGGCATTCGGGACCCAACGAGCAGTACTTC
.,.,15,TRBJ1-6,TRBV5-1,CASSLAVQNNSPLHF,TGCGCCAGCAGCTTGGCCGTCCAAAATAATTCACCCCTCCACTTT
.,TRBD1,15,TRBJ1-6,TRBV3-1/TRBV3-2,CASRSGTDYNSPLHF,TGTGCCAGCAGGTCCGGGACAGATTATAATTCACCCCTCCACTTT
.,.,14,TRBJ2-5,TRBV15,CATSTYGAQETQYF,TGTGCCACCAGCACCTACGGGGCCCAAGAGACCCAGTACTTC
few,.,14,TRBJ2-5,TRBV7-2,CASSSGTRGETQYF,TGTGCCAGCAGCTCCGGGACTCGGGGGGAGACCCAGTACTTC
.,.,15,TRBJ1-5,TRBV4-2,CASSQGADSNQPQHF,TGTGCCAGCAGCCAAGGTGCAGATAGCAATCAGCCCCAGCATTTT
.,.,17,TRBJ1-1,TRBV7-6,CASSLAARRSMNTEAFF,TGTGCCAGCAGCTTAGCGGCCAGGCGTTCTATGAACACTGAAGCTTTCTTT
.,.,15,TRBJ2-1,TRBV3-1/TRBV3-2,CASSHSGLGYNEQFF,TGTGCCAGCAGCCATTCAGGGTTGGGGTACAATGAGCAGTTCTTC
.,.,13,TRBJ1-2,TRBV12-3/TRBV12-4,CASSFILAAGYTF,TGTGCCAGCAGTTTCATACTCGCCGCAGGCTACACCTTC
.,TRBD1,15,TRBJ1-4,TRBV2,CASSSGQGLKEKLFF,TGTGCCAGCAGTTCTGGACAGGGTCTCAAGGAAAAACTGTTTTTT
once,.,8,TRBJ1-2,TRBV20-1,CSAGGATF,TGCAGTGCGGGGGGGGCGACCTTC
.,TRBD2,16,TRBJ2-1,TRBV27,CASSPSWRGASNEQFF,TGTGCCAGCAGTCCCTCCTGGCGGGGGGCTAGCAATGAGCAGTTCTTC
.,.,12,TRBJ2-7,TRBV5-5,CASSLVGNEQYF,TGTGCCAGCAGCTTGGTGGGAAACGAGCAGTACTTC
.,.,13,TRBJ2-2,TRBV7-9,CASRWDTPGELFF,TGTGCCAGCAGGTGGGACACTCCGGGGGAGCTGTTTTTT
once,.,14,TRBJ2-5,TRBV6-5,CASSYSLEQETQYF,TGTGCCAGCAGTTACTCGCTAGAGCAAGAGACCCAGTACTTC
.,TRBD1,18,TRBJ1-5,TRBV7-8,CASSSADRGHFSNQPQHF,TGTGCCAGCAGCTCTGCCGACAGGGGGCATTTTAGCAATCAGCCCCAGCATTTT
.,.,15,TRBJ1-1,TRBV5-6,CASSVVGGENTEAFF,TGTGCCAGCAGCGTAGTTGGGGGCGAGAACACTGAAGCTTTCTTT
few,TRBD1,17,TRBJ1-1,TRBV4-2,CASSQEWIDRENTEAFF,TGTGCCAGCAGCCAAGAGTGGATTGACAGGGAAAACACTGAAGCTTTCTTT
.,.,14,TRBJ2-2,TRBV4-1,CASSQGPRVGELFF,TGCGCCAGCAGCCAAGGGCCGCGAGTCGGGGAGCTGTTTTTT
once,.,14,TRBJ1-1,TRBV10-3,CAIRPGGRNTEAFF,TGTGCCATCAGACCGGGGGGGCGGAACACTGAAGCTTTCTTT
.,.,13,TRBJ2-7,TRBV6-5,CASSYLSGWEQYF,TGTGCCAGCAGTTACCTCTCAGGATGGGAGCAGTACTTC
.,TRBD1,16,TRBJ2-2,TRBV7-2,CASSLVGTGNTGELFF,TGTGCCAGCAGCTTAGTCGGGACAGGGAACACCGGGGAGCTGTTTTTT
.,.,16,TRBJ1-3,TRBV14,CASSQGSLGQVNTIYF,TGTGCCAGCAGCCAAGGTAGCCTCGGTCAGGTCAACACCATATATTTT
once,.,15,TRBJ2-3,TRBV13,CASSLRAQGTDTQYF,TGTGCCAGCAGCCTCCGGGCTCAGGGTACAGATACGCAGTATTTT
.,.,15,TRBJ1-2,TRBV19,CASSKAGVPNYGYTF,TGTGCCAGTAGTAAGGCAGGGGTGCCTAACTATGGCTACACCTTC
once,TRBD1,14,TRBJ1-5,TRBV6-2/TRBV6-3,CASNPTGGGQPQHF,TGTGCCAGCAACCCAACAGGGGGCGGTCAGCCCCAGCATTTT
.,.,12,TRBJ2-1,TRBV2,CASSVRGNEQFF,TGTGCCAGCAGTGTTCGGGGGAATGAGCAGTTCTTC
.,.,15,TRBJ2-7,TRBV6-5,CASTPDGLRGYEQYF,TGTGCCAGCACCCCCGATGGATTAAGAGGTTACGAGCAGTACTTC
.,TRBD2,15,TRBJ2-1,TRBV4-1,CASSHWTSGGDEQFF,TGCGCCAGCAGCCATTGGACTAGCGGGGGAGATGAGCAGTTCTTC
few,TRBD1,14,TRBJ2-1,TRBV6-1,CASSEGTGSDEQFF,TGTGCCAGCAGTGAAGGGACAGGTAGCGATGAGCAGTTCTTC
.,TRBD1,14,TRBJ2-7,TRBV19,CASEQGDSRDEQYF,TGTGCCAGTGAGCAGGGGGACAGCCGGGACGAGCAGTACTTC
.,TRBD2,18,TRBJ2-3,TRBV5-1,CASSLAGGGDTSTDTQYF,TGCGCCAGCAGCTTGGCTGGCGGGGGAGACACTAGCACAGATACGCAGTATTTT
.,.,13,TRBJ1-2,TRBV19,CASSMGGPYGYTF,TGTGCCAGTAGTATGGGAGGTCCCTATGGCTACACCTTC
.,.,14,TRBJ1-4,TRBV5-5,CASTHRDRGEKLFF,TGTGCCAGCACCCACAGGGACCGCGGTGAAAAACTGTTTTTT
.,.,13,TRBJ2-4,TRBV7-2,CASSLEVGNIQYF,TGTGCCAGCAGCTTAGAAGTGGGAAACATTCAGTACTTC
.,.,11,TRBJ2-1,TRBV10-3,CAIRNNNEQFF,TGTGCCATCAGAAACAACAATGAGCAGTTCTTC
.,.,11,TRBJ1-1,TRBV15,CATSRGGGAFF,TGTGCCACCAGCAGAGGGGGGGGAGCTTTCTTT
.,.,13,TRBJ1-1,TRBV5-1,CASSLEVYTEAFF,TGCGCCAGCAGCTTGGAAGTGTACACTGAAGCTTTCTTT
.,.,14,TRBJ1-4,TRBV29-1,CSAGGRAANEKLFF,TGCAGCGCCGGAGGGCGGGCAGCTAATGAAAAACTGTTTTTT
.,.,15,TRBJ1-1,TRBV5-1,CASSLVPGGGYEAFF,TGCGCCAGCAGCTTGGTTCCGGGAGGGGGATATGAAGCTTTCTTT
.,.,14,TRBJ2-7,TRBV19,CASSLASPPYEQYF,TGTGCCAGTAGTTTGGCTAGCCCTCCCTACGAGCAGTACTTC
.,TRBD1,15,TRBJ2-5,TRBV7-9,CASSRHGQGQETQYF,TGTGCCAGCAGCCGACATGGACAGGGCCAAGAGACCCAGTACTTC
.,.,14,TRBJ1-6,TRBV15,CATSRAQGDSPLHF,TGTGCCACCAGCAGAGCACAGGGAGATTCACCCCTCCACTTT
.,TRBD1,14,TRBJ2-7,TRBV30,CAWSEGGFSDEQYF,TGTGCCTGGAGTGAAGGGGGCTTTTCAGACGAGCAGTACTTC
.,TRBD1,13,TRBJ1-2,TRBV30,CAWSPTGAGGYTF,TGTGCCTGGAGTCCGACAGGGGCGGGTGGCTACACCTTC
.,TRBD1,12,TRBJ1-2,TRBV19,CASNTGGVGYTF,TGTGCCAGTAATACAGGGGGCGTTGGCTACACCTTC
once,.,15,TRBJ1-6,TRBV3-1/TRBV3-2,CASSDDGSYNSPLHF,TGTGCCAGCAGCGATGACGGCTCCTATAATTCACCCCTCCACTTT
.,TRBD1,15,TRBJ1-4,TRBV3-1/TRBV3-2,CASSQKRQGGEKLFF,TGTGCCAGCAGCCAAAAGCGACAGGGGGGCGAAAAACTGTTTTTT
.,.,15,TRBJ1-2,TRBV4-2,CASSQDIREAYGYTF,TGTGCCAGCAGCCAAGATATCAGGGAAGCATATGGCTACACCTTC
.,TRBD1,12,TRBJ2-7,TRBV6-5,CASGTGFYEQYF,TGTGCCAGCGGGACAGGTTTCTACGAGCAGTACTTC
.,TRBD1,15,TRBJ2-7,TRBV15,CATSPRQGTSYEQYF,TGTGCCACCAGCCCCCGACAGGGGACAAGCTACGAGCAGTACTTC
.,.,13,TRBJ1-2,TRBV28,CASSSLSNYGYTF,TGTGCCAGCAGTTCCCTATCCAACTATGGCTACACCTTC
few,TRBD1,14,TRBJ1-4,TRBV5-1,CASSNGQGGEKLFF,TGCGCCAGCAGCAACGGACAGGGTGGGGAAAAACTGTTTTTT
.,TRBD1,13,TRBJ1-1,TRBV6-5,CASKTDRGGGAFF,TGTGCCAGCAAGACTGACAGGGGGGGCGGAGCTTTCTTT
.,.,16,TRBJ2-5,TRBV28,CASSTPRQTYQETQYF,TGTGCCAGCAGTACCCCGCGACAGACGTACCAAGAGACCCAGTACTTC
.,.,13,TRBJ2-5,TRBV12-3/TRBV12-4,CASSLGGYETQYF,TGTGCCAGCAGTCTCGGGGGCTACGAGACCCAGTACTTC
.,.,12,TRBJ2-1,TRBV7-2,CASSFGLYEQFF,TGTGCCAGCAGCTTTGGACTATACGAGCAGTTCTTC
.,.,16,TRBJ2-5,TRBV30,CAWSVNRGLNEETQYF,TGTGCCTGGAGTGTAAACCGGGGCCTCAACGAAGAGACCCAGTACTTC
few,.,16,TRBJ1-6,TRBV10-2,CASSENGNAYNSPLHF,TGCGCCAGCAGTGAGAATGGTAATGCATATAATTCACCCCTCCACTTT